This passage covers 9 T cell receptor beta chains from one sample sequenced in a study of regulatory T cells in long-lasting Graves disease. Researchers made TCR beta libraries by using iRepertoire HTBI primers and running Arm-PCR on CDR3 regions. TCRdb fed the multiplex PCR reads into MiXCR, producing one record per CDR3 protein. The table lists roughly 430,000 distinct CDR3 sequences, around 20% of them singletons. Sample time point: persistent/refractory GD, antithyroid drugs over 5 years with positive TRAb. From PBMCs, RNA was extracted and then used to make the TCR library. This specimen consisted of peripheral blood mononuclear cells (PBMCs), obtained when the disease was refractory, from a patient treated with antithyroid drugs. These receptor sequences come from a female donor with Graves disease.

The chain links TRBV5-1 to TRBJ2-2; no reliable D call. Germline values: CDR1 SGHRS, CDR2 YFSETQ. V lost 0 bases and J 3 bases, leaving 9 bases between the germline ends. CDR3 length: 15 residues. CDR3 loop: CASSLEHADTGELFF. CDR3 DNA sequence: TGCGCCAGCAGCTTGGAACACGCTGACACCGGGGAGCTGTTTTTT.

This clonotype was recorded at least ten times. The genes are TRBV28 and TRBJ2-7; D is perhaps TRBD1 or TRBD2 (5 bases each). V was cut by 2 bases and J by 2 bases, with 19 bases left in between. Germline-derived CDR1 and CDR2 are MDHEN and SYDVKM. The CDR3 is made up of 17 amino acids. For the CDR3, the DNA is TGTGCCAGCAGTTTACTCGAAACCGGGACCCGACCCTACGAGCAGTACTTC. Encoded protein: CASSLLETGTRPYEQYF. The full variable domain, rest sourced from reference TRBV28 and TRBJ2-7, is DVKVTQSSRYLVKRTGEKVFLECVQDMDHENMFWYRQDPGLGLRLIYFSYDVKMKEKGDIPEGYSVSREKKERFSLILESASTNQTSMYLCASSLLETGTRPYEQYFGPGTRLTVT.

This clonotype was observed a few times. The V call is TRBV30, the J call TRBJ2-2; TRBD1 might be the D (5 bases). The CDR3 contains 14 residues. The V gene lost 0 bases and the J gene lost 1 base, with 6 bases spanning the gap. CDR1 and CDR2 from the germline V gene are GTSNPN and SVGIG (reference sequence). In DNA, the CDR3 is TGTGCCTGGAGTGTAAGGGGGAACACCGGGGAGCTGTTTTTT. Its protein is CAWSVRGNTGELFF.

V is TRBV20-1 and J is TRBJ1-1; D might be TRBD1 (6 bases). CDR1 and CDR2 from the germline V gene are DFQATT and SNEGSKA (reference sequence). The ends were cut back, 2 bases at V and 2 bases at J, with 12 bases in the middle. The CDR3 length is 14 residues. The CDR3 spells CSARYGQLNTEAFF. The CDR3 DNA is TGCAGTGCTAGATACGGACAGCTTAACACTGAAGCTTTCTTT.

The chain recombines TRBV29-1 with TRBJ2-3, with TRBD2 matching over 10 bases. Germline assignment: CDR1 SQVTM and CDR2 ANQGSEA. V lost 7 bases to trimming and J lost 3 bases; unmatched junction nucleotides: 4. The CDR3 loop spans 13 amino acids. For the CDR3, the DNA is TGCAGCGCTCTAGCGGGAGTGACAGATACGCAGTATTTT. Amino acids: CSALAGVTDTQYF.

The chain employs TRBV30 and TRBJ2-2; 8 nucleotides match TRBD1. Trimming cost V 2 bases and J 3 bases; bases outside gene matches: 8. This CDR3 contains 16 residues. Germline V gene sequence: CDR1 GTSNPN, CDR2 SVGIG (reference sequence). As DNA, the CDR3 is TGTGCCTGGAGTTTTACGACAGGGGTAGACACCGGGGAGCTGTTTTTT. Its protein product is CAWSFTTGVDTGELFF.

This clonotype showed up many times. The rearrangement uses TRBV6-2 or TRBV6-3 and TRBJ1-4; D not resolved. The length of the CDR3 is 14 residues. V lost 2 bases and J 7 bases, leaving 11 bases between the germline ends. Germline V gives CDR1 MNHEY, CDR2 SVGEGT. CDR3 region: CASSYQFRGEKLFF. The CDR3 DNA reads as TGTGCCAGCAGTTACCAGTTCCGCGGTGAAAAACTGTTTTTT.

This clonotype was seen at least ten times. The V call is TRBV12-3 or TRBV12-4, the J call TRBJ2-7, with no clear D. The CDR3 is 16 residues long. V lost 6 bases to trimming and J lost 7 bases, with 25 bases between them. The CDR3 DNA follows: TGTGCCAGCAGCCCCCAGGACGGGTCCACCCTACGGGAGCAGTACTTC. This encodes CASSPQDGSTLREQYF.

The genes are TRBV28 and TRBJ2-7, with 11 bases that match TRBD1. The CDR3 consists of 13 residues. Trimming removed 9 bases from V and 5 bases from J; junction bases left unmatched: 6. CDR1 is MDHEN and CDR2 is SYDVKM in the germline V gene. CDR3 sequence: CASLDRGRDEQYF. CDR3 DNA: TGTGCCAGTCTGGACAGGGGGCGCGACGAGCAGTACTTC.